This T cell receptor beta chain was identified in a study of cytomegalovirus exposure and HLA in healthy donors. Overall study findings and caveats: Reportedly, HLA-A and HLA-B alleles of most subjects were accurately predicted from TCR beta. The classifier, whose performance was assessed in both the original and validation cohorts, reportedly diagnosed cytomegalovirus status with high specificity and sensitivity. A missense variant in DCLRE1C was later tied to TCR beta V- and J-gene trimming.

V was shortened by 7 bases and J by 4 bases, with 16 bases between the two germline ends. There are 14 residues in the CDR3. Germline V gene sequence: CDR1 MNHNS, CDR2 SASEGT. Use of 60 Vbeta and 13 Jbeta primers characterized the PCR. Per the authors' pipeline: Some 10 million of 75 million to 85 million unique TCR beta chains were shared, per a later count. Profiling relied on immunoSEQ multiplex PCR, and the TCRdb table lists in-frame clones only, not all of them. Clone size and V and J calls were adopted from that table, with D and trimming inferred from the DNA. Altogether 85,000 to 130,000 clones are present, roughly 79% being singletons, with the ten largest covering roughly 6%. As to this clone: Its cognate antigen is unknown.

The chain combines TRBV6-1 with TRBJ1-2; D might be TRBD1 (5 bases). The sequenced sample was PBMCs. The sequence derives from a man between 60 and 70 years old in good health and CMV-seropositive. The CDR3: CASTNQLTVYGYTF. In DNA, the CDR3 is TGTGCCAGCACCAACCAGTTGACAGTCTATGGCTACACCTTC.